The 19 T cell receptor beta chains in this list originate from one sample, sequenced in a study of shared clonotypes between healthy human individuals. Here immunoSEQ multiplex PCR was the method, and the copy in TCRdb shows in-frame clones only, minus some. Of approximately 480,000 clones in the sample, about 75% were seen once. Input material: PBMCs. These receptor sequences come from a woman aged 40 to 50 in good health. Some clones in this sample may be carry-over from other donors' samples.

This clone has just a few counts. The chain links TRBV14 to TRBJ1-5; TRBD1 might be the D (5 bases). CDR3 length: 18 amino acids. V was pared by 3 bases and J by 0 bases, with 18 bases between. Germline V CDR1 and CDR2: SGHDN, FVKESK. The CDR3 sequence: CASSHFGAAVDSNQPQHF. CDR3 bases: TGTGCCAGCAGCCACTTTGGGGCGGCGGTCGATAGCAATCAGCCCCAGCATTTT. Based on the CDR3 plus reference TRBV14 and TRBJ1-5, the full variable domain is EAGVTQFPSHSVIEKGQTVTLRCDPISGHDNLYWYRRVMGKEIKFLLHFVKESKQDESGMPNNRFLAERTGGTYSTLKVQPAELEDSGVYFCASSHFGAAVDSNQPQHFGDGTRLSIL.

V usage is TRBV28 and J usage is TRBJ2-2, with D possibly matching TRBD2 (6 bases). With 10 bases removed from V and 5 bases from J, the gap between germline ends came to 17 bases. Germline V gives CDR1 MDHEN, CDR2 SYDVKM. The CDR3 consists of 14 residues. CDR3 protein: CATTTGRNTGELFF. The CDR3 nucleotides are TGTGCCACCACTACCGGGAGAAATACCGGGGAGCTGTTTTTT.

V and J are TRBV28 and TRBJ1-4, with TRBD1 matching over 9 bases. Trimming at V came to 6 bases and at J to 7 bases, leaving 12 bases not matched to a gene. The CDR3 contains 16 residues. Germline CDR1 is MDHEN and CDR2 is SYDVKM. The CDR3 bases are TGTGCCAGCAGGGGGGACAGGGAGTTAGGTGTTGAAAAACTGTTTTTT. Amino acid sequence: CASRGDRELGVEKLFF.

With regard to this clone: One base separates it from a far larger clone, so it is likely a read error. The chain has TRBV5-1 and TRBJ2-5; 8 bases are shared with TRBD2. The CDR3 runs to 13 residues. Germline V gene sequence: CDR1 SGHRS, CDR2 YFSETQ. The V and J ends lost 5 bases and 4 bases, in that order; junction bases with no gene match: 4. The CDR3 nucleotides are TGCGCCAGCAGTCCTCGGGGGGGAGAGACCCAGTACTTC. This gives the protein CASSPRGGETQYF.

This CDR3 reads CASSFTVRQPGIDTQYF. The CDR3 nucleotides are TGTGCCAGCAGTTTTACGGTCCGGCAGCCTGGTATCGATACGCAGTATTTT. The chain joins TRBV28 to TRBJ2-3; unclear D gene. The V and J ends lost 3 bases and 6 bases respectively, with 22 bases between them. This CDR3 has 17 amino acids. Germline-derived CDR1 and CDR2 are MDHEN and SYDVKM.

This clone was seen once. The rearrangement uses TRBV27 and TRBJ2-5, with 8 bases aligning to TRBD1. CDR1 is MNHEY, CDR2 SMNVEV, per germline (reference sequence). With V trimmed by 6 bases and J by 7 bases, 10 bases remained unmatched. The CDR3 is made up of 14 amino acids. CDR3 loop: CASRIGQGIGTQYF. The CDR3 DNA reads as TGTGCCAGCAGAATAGGACAGGGTATTGGGACCCAGTACTTC.

The rearrangement joins TRBV7-8 to TRBJ2-7; D is possibly TRBD1 (6 bases). The germline CDR1 and CDR2 sequences are SGHVS and FQNEAQ. The CDR3 length is 13 residues. V was pared by 3 bases and J by 5 bases, with 11 bases between. The CDR3 DNA follows: TGTGCCAGCAGCTTTACGGACAGCAACGAGCAGTACTTC. Protein sequence: CASSFTDSNEQYF.

The chain employs TRBV19 and TRBJ2-1; D call uncertain. The CDR3 is made up of 14 amino acids. The V end lost 4 bases, the J end lost 6 bases, and 13 bases lay between the germline ends. In germline, CDR1 is LNHDA, CDR2 SQIVND (reference sequence). The CDR3 region has the DNA TGTGCCAGTAGTACCCCAGGAGCCTTCAATGAGCAGTTCTTC. Translating it yields CASSTPGAFNEQFF.

This clone was seen only a few times. The chain uses TRBV4-3 and TRBJ2-2; D is uncertain. The CDR3 contains 14 residues. With 0 bases removed from V and 4 bases from J, the gap between germline ends came to 6 bases. Germline V gene sequence: CDR1 LGHNA, CDR2 YSLEER. CDR3 sequence reads: CASSQDMGTGELFF. The CDR3 nucleotides are TGCGCCAGCAGCCAAGATATGGGCACCGGGGAGCTGTTTTTT.

The V and J genes are TRBV5-1 and TRBJ2-5, with 8 nucleotides matching TRBD2. Trimming cost V 0 bases and J 4 bases; bases outside gene matches: 11. CDR3 size: 17 residues. Germline V lookup: CDR1 SGHRS, CDR2 YFSETQ. CDR3 sequence: CASSLGGGAGVRETQYF. The CDR3, as DNA: TGCGCCAGCAGCTTGGGCGGGGGAGCGGGAGTCCGAGAGACCCAGTACTTC.

Comments on this clone: A read error may explain this, as a much larger clone is one base away. The sample contains more than one DNA sequence encoding this CDR3. The chain employs TRBV9 and TRBJ2-3; D is unclear. Germline CDR1 SGDLS, CDR2 YYNGEE. The CDR3 has 14 residues. The chain's CDR3 is CASSVSISSDTQYF. The DNA for the CDR3 is TGTGCCAGCAGCGTATCCATCAGTTCCGATACGCAGTACTTT.

This chain links TRBV28 with TRBJ2-5; D assignment may be TRBD1 or TRBD2 (5 bases each). This CDR3 spans 16 amino acids. The V end lost 4 bases, the J end lost 5 bases, and 20 bases lay between the germline ends. The germline V gene has CDR1 MDHEN and CDR2 SYDVKM. The CDR3 DNA reads TGTGCCAGCAGTTCCCCGTGGGTGAGGGGCAAGGAGACCCAGTACTTC. This sequence encodes CASSSPWVRGKETQYF.

This clone was observed a handful of times. The chain employs TRBV11-3 and TRBJ1-5; D gene unclear. The CDR3 is 16 amino acids. V was trimmed by 4 bases and J by 0 bases, leaving 13 bases between them. Looked up from germline, CDR1 is SGHNT and CDR2 is YENEEA. CDR3 in amino acids: CASSSRPYYSNQPQHF. Here the CDR3 DNA reads TGTGCCAGCAGCTCAAGGCCCTACTATAGCAATCAGCCCCAGCATTTT.

The V gene is TRBV6-1, the J gene TRBJ2-2; D uncertain. Germline CDR1 is MNHNS and CDR2 is SASEGT. Trimming took off 2 bases at V and 6 bases at J, with 7 bases between the two ends. This CDR3 is 13 amino acids long. The CDR3 sequence: CASSEKGPGELFF. CDR3 sequence (DNA): TGTGCCAGCAGTGAAAAAGGTCCCGGGGAGCTGTTTTTT.

The V gene is TRBV19, the J gene TRBJ1-1; D ambiguous. This CDR3 has 15 amino acids. V was pared by 9 bases and J by 0 bases, with 17 bases between. Germline assignment: CDR1 LNHDA and CDR2 SQIVND (reference sequence). The CDR3 reads CASSGVNVMNTEAFF. The CDR3, as DNA: TGTGCCAGCTCCGGGGTAAATGTCATGAACACTGAAGCTTTCTTT.

In DNA, the CDR3 is TGTGCCAGCAGCGCAGGGGGCCAGAACACCGGGGAGCTGTTTTTT. Protein product: CASSAGGQNTGELFF. The chain joins TRBV5-4 to TRBJ2-2, with 8 bases matching TRBD1. The CDR3 runs 15 residues. The junction had 3 bases not matched to a gene; V was cut back by 4 bases and J by 1 base. The germline V gene encodes CDR1 SGHNT and CDR2 YYREEE (reference sequence).

This clone came up a few times. The CDR3 nucleotides are TGTGCCAGCAGTCCCGGGACTAGCGGGATGGCCTCCTACGAGCAGTACTTC. Translation gives CASSPGTSGMASYEQYF. This chain connects TRBV28 to TRBJ2-7; 13 positions match TRBD2. J lost 0 bases, V lost 5 bases, and 7 bases had no gene match. This CDR3 spans 17 amino acids. Germline loops: CDR1 MDHEN, CDR2 SYDVKM.

The chain is built from TRBV19 and TRBJ2-3, with a weak D call TRBD2 (6 bases). Germline-derived CDR1 and CDR2 are LNHDA and SQIVND (reference sequence). This CDR3 has 16 amino acids. V was cut by 3 bases and J by 4 bases, with 17 bases left in between. The CDR3 DNA reads TGTGCCAGTAGTATGGAGGGTCAACATCGGGCAGATACGCAGTATTTT. The encoded protein is CASSMEGQHRADTQYF.

The chain carries TRBV7-9 and TRBJ1-1; D is ambiguous. The CDR3 is made up of 12 amino acids. CDR1 is SEHNR, CDR2 FQNEAQ, per germline (reference sequence). In nucleotides, the CDR3 is TGTGCGAGCGACCGGACGAACACTGAAGCTTTCTTT. Translation: CASDRTNTEAFF.